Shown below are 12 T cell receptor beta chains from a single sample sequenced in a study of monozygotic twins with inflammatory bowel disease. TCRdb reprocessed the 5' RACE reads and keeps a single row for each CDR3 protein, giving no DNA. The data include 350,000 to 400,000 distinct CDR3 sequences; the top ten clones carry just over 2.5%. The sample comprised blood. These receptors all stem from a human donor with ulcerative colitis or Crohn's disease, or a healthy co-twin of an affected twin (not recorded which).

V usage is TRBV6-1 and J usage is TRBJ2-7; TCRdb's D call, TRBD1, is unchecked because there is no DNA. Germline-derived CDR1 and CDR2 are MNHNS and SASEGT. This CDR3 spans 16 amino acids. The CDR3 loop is CASSRTRQGLSYEQYF.

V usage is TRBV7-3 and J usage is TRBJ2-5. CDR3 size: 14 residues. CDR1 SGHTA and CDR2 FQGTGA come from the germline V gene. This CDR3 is CASSLKGVQETQYF.

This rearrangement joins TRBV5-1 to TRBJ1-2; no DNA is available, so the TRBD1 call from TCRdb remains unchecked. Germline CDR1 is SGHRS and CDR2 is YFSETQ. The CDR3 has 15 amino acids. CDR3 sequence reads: CASSLEGPENYGYTF.

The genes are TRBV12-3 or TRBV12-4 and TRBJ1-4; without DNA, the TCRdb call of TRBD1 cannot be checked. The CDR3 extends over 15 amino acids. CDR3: CASSHGQGVGEKLFF.

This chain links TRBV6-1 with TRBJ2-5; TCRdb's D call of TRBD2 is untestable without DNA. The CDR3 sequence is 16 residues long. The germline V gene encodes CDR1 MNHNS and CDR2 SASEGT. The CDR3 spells CASSKSLAELQETQYF.

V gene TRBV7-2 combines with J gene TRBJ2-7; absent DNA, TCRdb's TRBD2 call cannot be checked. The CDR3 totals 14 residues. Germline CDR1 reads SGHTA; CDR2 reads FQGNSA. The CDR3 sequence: CASSLREGSYEQYF.

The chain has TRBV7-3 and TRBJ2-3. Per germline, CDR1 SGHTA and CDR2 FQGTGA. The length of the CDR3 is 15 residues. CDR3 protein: CASSLGYDSTDTQYF.

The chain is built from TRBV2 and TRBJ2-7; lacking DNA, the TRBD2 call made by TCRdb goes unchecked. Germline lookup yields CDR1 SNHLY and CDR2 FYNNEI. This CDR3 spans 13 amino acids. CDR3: CASRDSPSYEQYF. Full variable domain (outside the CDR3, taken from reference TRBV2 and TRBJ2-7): EPEVTQTPSHQVTQMGQEVILRCVPISNHLYFYWYRQILGQKVEFLVSFYNNEISEKSEIFDDQFSVERPDGSNFTLKIRSTKLEDSAMYFCASRDSPSYEQYFGPGTRLTVT.

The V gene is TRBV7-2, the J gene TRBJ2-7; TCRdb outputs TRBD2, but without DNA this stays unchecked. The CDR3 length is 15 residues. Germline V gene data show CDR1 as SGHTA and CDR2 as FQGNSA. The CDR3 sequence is CASSFPGLAGNEQYF.

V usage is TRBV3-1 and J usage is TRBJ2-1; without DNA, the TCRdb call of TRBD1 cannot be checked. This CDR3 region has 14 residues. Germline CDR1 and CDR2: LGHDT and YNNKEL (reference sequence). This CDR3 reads CASSYSGGANEQFF.

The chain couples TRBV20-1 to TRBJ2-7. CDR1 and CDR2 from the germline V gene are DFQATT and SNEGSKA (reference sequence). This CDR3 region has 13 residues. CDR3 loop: CSASSSNSYEQYF.

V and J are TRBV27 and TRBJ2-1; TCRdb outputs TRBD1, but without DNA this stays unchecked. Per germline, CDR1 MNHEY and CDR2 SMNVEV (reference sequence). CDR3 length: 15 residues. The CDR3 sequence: CASRLNQRGRGEQFF.